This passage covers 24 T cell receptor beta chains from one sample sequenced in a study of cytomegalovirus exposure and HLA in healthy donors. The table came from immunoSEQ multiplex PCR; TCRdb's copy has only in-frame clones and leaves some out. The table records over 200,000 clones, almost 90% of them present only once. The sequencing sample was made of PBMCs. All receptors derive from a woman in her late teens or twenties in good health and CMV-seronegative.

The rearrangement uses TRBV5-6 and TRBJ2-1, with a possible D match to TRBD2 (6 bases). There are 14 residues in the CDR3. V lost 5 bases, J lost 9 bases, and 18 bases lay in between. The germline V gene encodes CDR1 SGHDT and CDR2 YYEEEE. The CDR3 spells CASSIPSVYGEQFF. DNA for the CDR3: TGTGCCAGCAGTATCCCTAGCGTGTACGGTGAGCAGTTCTTC.

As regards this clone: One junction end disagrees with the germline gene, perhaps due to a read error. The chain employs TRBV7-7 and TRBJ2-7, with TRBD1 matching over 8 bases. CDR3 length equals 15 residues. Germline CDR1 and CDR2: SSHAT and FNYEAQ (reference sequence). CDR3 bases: TGTGCTAGCAGCTTAGGACAGGGCAGGGCCTACGAGCAGTACTTC. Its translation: CASSLGQGRAYEQYF.

The CDR3 DNA reads as TGTGCCAGCAGCTTAGTTCCGGGACTAGCGGGAGATACGCAGTATTTT. Translation: CASSLVPGLAGDTQYF. This sequence joins TRBV7-6 and TRBJ2-3; TRBD2 aligns across 12 bases. Trimming cost V 1 base and J 5 bases; bases outside gene matches: 4. This CDR3 has 16 residues. Germline assignment: CDR1 SGHVS and CDR2 FNYEAQ.

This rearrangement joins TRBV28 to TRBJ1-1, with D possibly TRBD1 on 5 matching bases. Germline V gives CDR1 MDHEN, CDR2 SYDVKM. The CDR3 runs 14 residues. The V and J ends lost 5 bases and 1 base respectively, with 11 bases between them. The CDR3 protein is CASSLREENTEAFF. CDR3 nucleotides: TGTGCCAGCAGTCTCAGGGAGGAGAACACTGAAGCTTTCTTT.

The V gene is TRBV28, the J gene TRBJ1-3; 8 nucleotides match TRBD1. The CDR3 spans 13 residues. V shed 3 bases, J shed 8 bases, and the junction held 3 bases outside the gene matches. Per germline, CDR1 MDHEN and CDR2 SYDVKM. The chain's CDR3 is CASSLTGVYTIYF. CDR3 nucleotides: TGTGCCAGCAGTTTGACAGGGGTTTACACCATATATTTT.

CDR3 in DNA: TGTGCCAGCAGCGAAGAGGGGGACGCCTTATGGGCAGCCAAAAACATTCAGTACTTC. Residues: CASSEEGDALWAAKNIQYF. The J gene is TRBJ2-4, the V gene TRBV9; perhaps TRBD1 as D (6 bases). There are 19 residues in the CDR3. Trimming pared 3 bases from V and 0 bases from J, leaving 22 bases between. Germline V gene data show CDR1 as SGDLS and CDR2 as YYNGEE.

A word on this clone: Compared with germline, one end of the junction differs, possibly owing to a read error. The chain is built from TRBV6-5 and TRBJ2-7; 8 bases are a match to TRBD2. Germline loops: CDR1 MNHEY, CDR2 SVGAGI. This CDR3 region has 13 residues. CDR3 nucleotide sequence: TGTGCCATCAGTGGCGGGACTAGCTACGAGCAGTACTTC. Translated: CAISGGTSYEQYF.

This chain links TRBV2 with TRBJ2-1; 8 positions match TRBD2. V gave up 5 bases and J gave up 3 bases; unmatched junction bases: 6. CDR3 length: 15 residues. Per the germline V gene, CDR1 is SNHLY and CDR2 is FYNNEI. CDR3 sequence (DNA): TGTGCCAGCAGTCTAAGCGGGAGTGTCTACAATGAGCAGTTCTTC. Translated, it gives CASSLSGSVYNEQFF.

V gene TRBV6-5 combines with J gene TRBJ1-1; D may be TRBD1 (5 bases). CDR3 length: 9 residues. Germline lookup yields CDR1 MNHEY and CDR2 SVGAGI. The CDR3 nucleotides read TGTTCATACGATGGGGCGGTTTTCTTT. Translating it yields CSYDGAVFF.

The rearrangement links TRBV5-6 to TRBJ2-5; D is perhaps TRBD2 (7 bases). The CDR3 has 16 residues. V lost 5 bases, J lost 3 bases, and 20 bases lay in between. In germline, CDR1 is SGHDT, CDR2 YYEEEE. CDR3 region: CASRPPGGGSEETQYF. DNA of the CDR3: TGTGCCAGCAGACCGCCCGGGGGCGGGAGTGAAGAGACCCAGTACTTC.

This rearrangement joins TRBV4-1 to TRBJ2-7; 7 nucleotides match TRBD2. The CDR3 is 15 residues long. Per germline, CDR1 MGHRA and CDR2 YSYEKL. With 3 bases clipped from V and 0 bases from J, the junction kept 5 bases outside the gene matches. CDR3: CASSHTSESSYEQYF. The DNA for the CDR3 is TGCGCCAGCAGCCATACTAGCGAGAGCTCCTACGAGCAGTACTTC.

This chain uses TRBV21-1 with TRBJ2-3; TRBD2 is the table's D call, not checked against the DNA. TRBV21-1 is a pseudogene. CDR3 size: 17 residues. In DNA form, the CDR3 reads TGTGCCAGCAGCAAAGAGGGAGTAGCGGTTAGCACAGATACGCAGTATTTT. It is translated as CASSKEGVAVSTDTQYF.

The CDR3 bases are TGCGCCAGCAGCTTGGGAGCAGGGGGAACTGGCGAGCAGTACTTC. Translating gives CASSLGAGGTGEQYF. V gene TRBV5-1 combines with J gene TRBJ2-7; 7 positions agree with TRBD1. Germline-derived CDR1 and CDR2 are SGHRS and YFSETQ. CDR3 length: 15 amino acids. J gave up 6 bases and V 0 bases, and 9 bases lay outside the gene matches.

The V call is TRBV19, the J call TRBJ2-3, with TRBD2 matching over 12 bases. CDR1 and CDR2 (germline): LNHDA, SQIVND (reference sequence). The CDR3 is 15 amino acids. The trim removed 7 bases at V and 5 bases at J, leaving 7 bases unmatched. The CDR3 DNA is TGTGCCAGTAACCGACTAGCGGGAGCGAAAGATACGCAGTATTTT. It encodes CASNRLAGAKDTQYF. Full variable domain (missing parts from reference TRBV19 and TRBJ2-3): DGGITQSPKYLFRKEGQNVTLSCEQNLNHDAMYWYRQDPGQGLRLIYYSQIVNDFQKGDIAEGYSVSREKKESFPLTVTSAQKNPTAFYLCASNRLAGAKDTQYFGPGTRLTVL.

The CDR3 spells CASSQEVAREQYF. The DNA for the CDR3 is TGTGCCAGCAGCCAAGAGGTGGCCCGCGAGCAGTACTTC. The genes are TRBV14 and TRBJ2-7; unclear D gene. Deletions cut 0 bases from V and 6 bases from J, with 9 bases between. The CDR3 totals 13 residues. CDR1 SGHDN and CDR2 FVKESK come from the germline V gene.

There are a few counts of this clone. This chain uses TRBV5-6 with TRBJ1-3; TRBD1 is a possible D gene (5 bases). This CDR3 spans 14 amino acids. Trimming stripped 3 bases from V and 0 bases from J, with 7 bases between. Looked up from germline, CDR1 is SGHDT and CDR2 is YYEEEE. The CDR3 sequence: CASSSDTSGNTIYF. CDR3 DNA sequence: TGTGCCAGCAGCTCGGACACCTCTGGAAACACCATATATTTT.

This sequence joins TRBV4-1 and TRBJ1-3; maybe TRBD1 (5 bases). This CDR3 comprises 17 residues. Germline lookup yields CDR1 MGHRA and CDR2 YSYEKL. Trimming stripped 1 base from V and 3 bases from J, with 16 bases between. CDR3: CASSQVLQTDLGNTIYF. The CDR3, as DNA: TGCGCCAGCAGCCAAGTACTACAGACAGACCTTGGAAACACCATATATTTT.

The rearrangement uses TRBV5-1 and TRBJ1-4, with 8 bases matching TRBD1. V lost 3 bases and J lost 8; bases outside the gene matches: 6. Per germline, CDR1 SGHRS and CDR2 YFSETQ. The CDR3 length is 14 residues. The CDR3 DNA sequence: TGCGCCAGCAGCTACGGACAGGGTAGGGAAAAACTGTTTTTT. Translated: CASSYGQGREKLFF.

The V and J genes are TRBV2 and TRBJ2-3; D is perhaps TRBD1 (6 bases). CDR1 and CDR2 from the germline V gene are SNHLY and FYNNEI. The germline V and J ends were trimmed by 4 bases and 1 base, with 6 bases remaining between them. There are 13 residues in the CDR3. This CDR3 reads CASSGQGTDTQYF. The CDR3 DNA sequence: TGTGCCAGCAGTGGACAGGGCACAGATACGCAGTATTTT. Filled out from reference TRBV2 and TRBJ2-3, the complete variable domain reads EPEVTQTPSHQVTQMGQEVILRCVPISNHLYFYWYRQILGQKVEFLVSFYNNEISEKSEIFDDQFSVERPDGSNFTLKIRSTKLEDSAMYFCASSGQGTDTQYFGPGTRLTVL.

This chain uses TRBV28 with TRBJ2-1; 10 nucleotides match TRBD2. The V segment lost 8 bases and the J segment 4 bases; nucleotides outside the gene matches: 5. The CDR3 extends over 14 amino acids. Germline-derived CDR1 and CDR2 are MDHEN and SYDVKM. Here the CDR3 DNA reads TGTGCCAGCCGGGGACTAGCGAGGTACAATGAGCAGTTCTTC. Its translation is CASRGLARYNEQFF.

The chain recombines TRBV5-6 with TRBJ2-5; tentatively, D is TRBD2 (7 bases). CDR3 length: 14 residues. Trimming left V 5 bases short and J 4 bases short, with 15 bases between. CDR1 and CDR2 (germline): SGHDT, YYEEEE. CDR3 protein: CASRLWGGRETQYF. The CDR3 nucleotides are TGTGCCAGCAGGTTGTGGGGGGGGCGAGAGACCCAGTACTTC.

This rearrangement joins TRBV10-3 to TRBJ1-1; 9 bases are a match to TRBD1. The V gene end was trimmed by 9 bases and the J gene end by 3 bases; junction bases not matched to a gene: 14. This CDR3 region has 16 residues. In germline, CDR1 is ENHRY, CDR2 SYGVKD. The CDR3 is CAIRDREVSRDTEAFF. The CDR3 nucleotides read TGTGCCATACGGGACAGGGAAGTGTCTAGGGACACTGAAGCTTTCTTT.

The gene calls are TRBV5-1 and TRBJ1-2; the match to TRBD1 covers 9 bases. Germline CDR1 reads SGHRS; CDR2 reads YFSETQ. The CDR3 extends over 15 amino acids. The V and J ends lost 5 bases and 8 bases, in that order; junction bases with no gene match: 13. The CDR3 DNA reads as TGCGCCAGCAGAAAGGACGCCGGGACAGGGACGGGCTACACCTTC. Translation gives CASRKDAGTGTGYTF.

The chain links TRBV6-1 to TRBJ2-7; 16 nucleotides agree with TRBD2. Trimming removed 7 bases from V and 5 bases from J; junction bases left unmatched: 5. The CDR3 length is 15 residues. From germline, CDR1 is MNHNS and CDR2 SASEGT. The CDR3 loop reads CASTGLAGGVHEQYF. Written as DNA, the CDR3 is TGTGCCAGCACGGGACTAGCGGGAGGGGTACACGAGCAGTACTTC.